What follows is one T cell receptor (beta chain) and its context. Its target is unknown. CDR3 length: 16 residues. Trimming cost V 1 base and J 3 bases; bases outside gene matches: 7. Germline V lookup: CDR1 SGHTA, CDR2 FQGNSA. The data were taken from a study of T-cell memory formation after mild COVID-19. Study details: Among the donors, TCR clusters were largely specific to each donor. Points from the study as a whole: SARS-CoV-2 specificity of second-wave clones peaking day 37 was unconfirmed. Day 15 to 85 contracting clones showed balanced CD4/CD8; day 15 to 37 expanders favored CD4+.

In TCRdb, the 5' RACE reads were re-called with MiXCR into one record per CDR3 protein. The sample lists about 470,000 distinct CDR3 sequences, 20% to 30% occurring once. The TCR originated in an adult woman who had mild COVID-19 (a few samples of this study predate the infection). Cell type and time point are not known. The chain couples TRBV7-2 to TRBJ2-3; 7 nucleotides align to TRBD2. Specimen: PBMCs or a T cell subset sorted from them (not recorded which). The chain's CDR3 is CASSLVGAGLTDTQYF. The DNA of the CDR3 is TGTGCCAGCAGCTTAGTCGGAGCGGGGCTTACAGATACGCAGTATTTT.